These 3 T cell receptor beta chains were sequenced from one sample in a study of shared clonotypes between healthy human individuals. TCRdb's table, derived via immunoSEQ multiplex PCR, lists solely in-frame clones and lacks some. The data hold 2 million to 2.5 million clones, with around 93% observed a single time. The sample consisted of naive CD4+ T cells from PBMCs. Subset in this sample: CD45RA+ positively selected. All receptors come from a man between 18 and 29 years old in good health. Some clones in this sample may be carry-over from other donors' samples.

The chain is built from TRBV19 and TRBJ2-5; no definite D call. Trimming removed 7 bases at V and 4 bases at J, with 13 bases between. The CDR3 is 13 residues long. The germline gives CDR1 LNHDA, CDR2 SQIVND (reference sequence). CDR3: CASKGYWPETQYF. The CDR3 nucleotides are TGTGCCAGTAAAGGTTACTGGCCAGAGACCCAGTACTTC.

The chain employs TRBV2 and TRBJ2-7, with 9 bases that match TRBD2. Germline V CDR1 and CDR2: SNHLY, FYNNEI. Trimming cost V 6 bases and J 10 bases; bases outside gene matches: 7. The CDR3 covers 12 residues. In DNA form, the CDR3 reads TGTGCCAGCAGCCAGACTAGCGGTCAACAGTACTTC. Its protein product is CASSQTSGQQYF.

This clone occurred a few times. This chain joins TRBV27 and TRBJ2-2; no definite D call. The ends were cut back, 4 bases at V and 9 bases at J, with 6 bases in the middle. CDR1 and CDR2 (germline): MNHEY, SMNVEV (reference sequence). The CDR3 loop spans 11 amino acids. For the CDR3, the DNA is TGTGCCAGCAGTTCCCGGCGGGAGCTGTTTTTT. As protein: CASSSRRELFF.